A selection of T cell receptor beta chains follows, all from one sample in a study of T cells in Graves' hyperthyroidism and ophthalmopathy. TCRdb reprocessed the multiplex PCR reads via MiXCR and lists one record per CDR3 protein. The sample lists more than 300,000 distinct CDR3 sequences, 13% to 15% occurring once. Specimen: blood. The receptor set was obtained from a woman aged 25 to 39 with Graves' ophthalmopathy. Both conserved end residues are part of each CDR3. A D gene is named only where the DNA matches it firmly. A row's size may be missing; if present it is once, few, many or a size class.

clone_size	v_call	j_call	d_call	cdr3_aa	cdr3_nt
many	TRBV5-1	TRBJ1-1	NA	CASSLGGKGSTEAFF	TGCGCCAGCAGCTTGGGAGGGAAGGGAAGTACTGAAGCTTTCTTT
many	TRBV10-3	TRBJ2-1	TRBD1	CAISESGTGGWIEQFF	TGTGCCATCAGTGAGTCCGGGACAGGGGGATGGATTGAGCAGTTCTTC
many	TRBV7-9	TRBJ1-5	NA	CASSPGTEHQPQHF	TGTGCCAGCTCCCCGGGGACGGAGCATCAGCCCCAGCATTTT
NA	TRBV20-1	TRBJ1-6	TRBD1	CSARDTQDRTYNSPLHF	TGCAGTGCTAGAGATACTCAGGACAGGACTTATAATTCACCCCTCCACTTT
NA	TRBV7-9	TRBJ2-5	NA	CASSLAQVRETQYF	TGTGCCAGCAGCTTAGCTCAGGTGCGAGAGACCCAGTACTTC
NA	TRBV7-2	TRBJ1-3	NA	CASTTGQSSGNTIYF	TGTGCCAGCACCACCGGACAGAGCTCTGGAAACACCATATATTTT
many	TRBV9	TRBJ2-2	NA	CASSVSTTNTGELFF	TGTGCCAGCAGCGTTTCGACTACGAACACCGGGGAGCTGTTTTTT
many	TRBV12-3/TRBV12-4	TRBJ1-5	NA	CASSPPGDQPQHF	TGTGCCAGCAGCCCCCCAGGGGACCAGCCCCAGCATTTT
NA	TRBV20-1	TRBJ2-4	NA	CSAKAQNIQYF	TGCAGTGCGAAGGCCCAAAACATTCAGTACTTC
NA	TRBV5-1	TRBJ2-3	TRBD1	CASSKEQGAGTDTQYF	TGCGCCAGCAGTAAAGAACAGGGGGCAGGCACAGATACGCAGTATTTT
many	TRBV10-3	TRBJ2-5	TRBD1	CATMLRQGETQYF	TGTGCCACCATGCTCCGACAGGGAGAGACCCAGTACTTC
many	TRBV20-1	TRBJ1-6	NA	CSPTPLHF	TGCAGCCCCACGCCCCTCCACTTT
many	TRBV7-9	TRBJ2-1	NA	CASSLGLFDEQFF	TGTGCCAGCAGCTTAGGACTGTTCGATGAGCAGTTCTTC
many	TRBV4-1	TRBJ2-5	NA	CASSQEGGAGETQYF	TGCGCCAGCAGCCAAGAAGGAGGGGCTGGAGAGACCCAGTACTTC
once	TRBV12-3/TRBV12-4	TRBJ2-7	NA	CASSPTGHYEQYF	TGTGCCAGCAGTCCTACAGGCCACTACGAGCAGTACTTC
many	TRBV2	TRBJ2-7	TRBD1	CASSQGQGVTHEQYF	TGTGCCAGCAGTCAAGGACAGGGAGTAACACACGAGCAGTACTTC
NA	TRBV10-3	TRBJ2-2	NA	CDTGDVGAGELFF	TGTGACACCGGGGACGTTGGGGCCGGGGAGCTGTTTTTT
many	TRBV28	TRBJ2-7	TRBD2	CASSISGGGYEQYF	TGTGCCAGCAGTATTAGCGGGGGAGGTTACGAGCAGTACTTC
many	TRBV18	TRBJ2-3	NA	CASSPPRVSGTDTQYF	TGTGCCAGCTCACCACCGAGGGTTTCGGGCACAGATACGCAGTATTTT
many	TRBV28	TRBJ1-4	NA	CASLGGGLGEKLFF	TGTGCCAGCCTCGGAGGGGGGCTAGGGGAAAAACTGTTTTTT
few	TRBV19	TRBJ1-5	TRBD1	CASSEWGQGNQPQHF	TGTGCCAGTAGTGAATGGGGACAGGGGAATCAGCCCCAGCATTTT
few	TRBV20-1	TRBJ2-1	TRBD2	CSGRVAGGPWNEQFF	TGCAGTGGTCGAGTTGCGGGGGGGCCTTGGAATGAGCAGTTCTTC
NA	TRBV29-1	TRBJ2-7	TRBD2	CSVSTGTSDYEQYF	TGCAGCGTATCGACCGGGACTAGCGACTACGAGCAGTACTTC
NA	TRBV20-1	TRBJ2-1	NA	CSARNAGTQVWEQFF	TGCAGTGCTAGAAATGCCGGGACTCAGGTATGGGAGCAGTTCTTC
many	TRBV20-1	TRBJ1-5	NA	CSARDGGREQPQHF	TGCAGTGCTAGAGATGGGGGTCGCGAGCAGCCCCAGCATTTT
many	TRBV2	TRBJ2-3	NA	CASSDDDLLPSTDTQYF	TGTGCCAGCAGTGACGACGACTTACTACCTAGCACAGATACGCAGTATTTT
many	TRBV28	TRBJ1-4	NA	CASSPWDRKLFF	TGTGCCAGCAGCCCGTGGGACCGAAAACTGTTTTTT
NA	TRBV4-1	TRBJ2-7	NA	CASSPQGYRSYEQYF	TGCGCCAGCAGCCCCCAGGGGTACAGGAGCTACGAGCAGTACTTC
many	TRBV3-1	TRBJ2-1	NA	CASSHLVADNEQFF	TGTGCCAGCAGCCACTTAGTAGCGGACAATGAGCAGTTCTTC
few	TRBV6-1	TRBJ2-1	NA	CASRSYPDRSSYNEQFF	TGTGCCAGCAGAAGTTACCCTGACAGGAGCTCCTACAATGAGCAGTTCTTC
many	TRBV30	TRBJ1-4	NA	CAWSGQINEKLFF	TGTGCCTGGAGTGGGCAGATTAATGAAAAACTGTTTTTT
many	TRBV20-1	TRBJ1-2	TRBD1	CSATTIGRTGTEWDGYTF	TGCAGTGCTACCACAATCGGGCGGACAGGGACCGAGTGGGATGGCTACACCTTC
many	TRBV28	TRBJ2-3	NA	CASSFTSGRDTQYF	TGTGCCAGCAGTTTCACCTCGGGGCGTGATACGCAGTATTTT
NA	TRBV5-4	TRBJ1-2	NA	CASSPLRAGNYGYTF	TGTGCCAGCAGTCCTCTTCGGGCGGGAAACTATGGCTACACCTTC
few	TRBV28	TRBJ2-1	NA	CGGAGNEQFF	TGTGGGGGGGCGGGCAATGAGCAGTTCTTC
many	TRBV20-1	TRBJ2-3	TRBD1	CSSLIPGQGLTDTQYF	TGCAGTTCCCTGATCCCGGGACAGGGGTTGACAGATACGCAGTATTTT
many	TRBV12-3/TRBV12-4	TRBJ1-5	NA	CASSLSGESNQPQHF	TGTGCCAGCAGTTTGTCAGGGGAATCCAATCAGCCCCAGCATTTT
many	TRBV15	TRBJ1-2	NA	CATSHPRETYGYTF	TGTGCCACCAGTCACCCCAGGGAAACCTATGGCTACACCTTC
NA	TRBV4-1	TRBJ2-1	NA	CASSQGKVGPYNEQFF	TGCGCCAGCAGCCAGGGAAAGGTCGGACCTTACAATGAGCAGTTCTTC
NA	TRBV10-3	TRBJ2-5	NA	CAISEGTSQETQYF	TGTGCCATCAGTGAGGGTACAAGCCAAGAGACCCAGTACTTC
NA	TRBV13	TRBJ1-3	TRBD1	CASSHRDRVNSGNTIYF	TGTGCCAGCAGTCACCGGGACAGGGTAAACTCTGGAAACACCATATATTTT
NA	TRBV6-2/TRBV6-3	TRBJ2-3	TRBD2	CASSYSSRAGAYTDTQYF	TGTGCCAGCAGTTACTCGAGTCGAGCGGGGGCCTACACAGATACGCAGTATTTT
few	TRBV5-1	TRBJ1-3	NA	CASSQTHSGNTIYF	TGCGCCAGCAGCCAGACCCACTCTGGAAACACCATATATTTT
NA	TRBV12-3/TRBV12-4	TRBJ2-2	TRBD2	CASSLAFGLAGRTGELFF	TGTGCCAGCAGTTTAGCTTTCGGACTAGCGGGGAGGACCGGGGAGCTGTTTTTT
NA	TRBV6-6	TRBJ1-4	NA	CASSYSSGEKLFF	TGTGCCAGCAGTTACTCGTCAGGCGAAAAACTGTTTTTT
many	TRBV5-1	TRBJ2-1	NA	CASSLVAGSYNEQFF	TGCGCCAGCAGCTTGGTCGCTGGGTCCTACAATGAGCAGTTCTTC